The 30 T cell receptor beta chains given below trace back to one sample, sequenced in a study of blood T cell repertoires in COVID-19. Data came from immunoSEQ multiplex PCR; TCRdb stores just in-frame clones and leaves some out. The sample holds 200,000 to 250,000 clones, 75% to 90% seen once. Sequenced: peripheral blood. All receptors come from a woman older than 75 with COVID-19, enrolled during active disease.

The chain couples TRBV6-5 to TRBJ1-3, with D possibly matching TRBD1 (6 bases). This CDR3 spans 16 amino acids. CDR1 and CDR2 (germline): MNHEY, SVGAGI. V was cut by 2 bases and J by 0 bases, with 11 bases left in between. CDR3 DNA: TGTGCCAGCAGTTACGGGTGGGGGCCCTCTGGAAACACCATATATTTT. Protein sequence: CASSYGWGPSGNTIYF.

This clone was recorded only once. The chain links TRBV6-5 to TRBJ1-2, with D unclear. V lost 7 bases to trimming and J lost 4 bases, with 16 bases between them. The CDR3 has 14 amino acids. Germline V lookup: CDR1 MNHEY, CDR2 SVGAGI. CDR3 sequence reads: CASTSKGGSYGYTF. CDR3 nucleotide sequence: TGTGCCAGCACCTCAAAGGGAGGGTCCTATGGCTACACCTTC.

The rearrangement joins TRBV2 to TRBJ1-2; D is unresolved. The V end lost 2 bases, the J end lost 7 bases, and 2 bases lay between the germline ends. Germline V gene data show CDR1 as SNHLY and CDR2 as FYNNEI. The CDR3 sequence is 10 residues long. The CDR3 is CASSERGYTF. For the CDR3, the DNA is TGTGCCAGCAGTGAACGTGGCTACACCTTC.

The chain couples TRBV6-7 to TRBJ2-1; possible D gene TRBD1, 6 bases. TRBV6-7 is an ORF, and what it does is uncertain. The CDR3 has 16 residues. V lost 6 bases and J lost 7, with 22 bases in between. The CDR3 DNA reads TGTGCCAGCAGGACCCCTGGGGGCCACATGGGGAATGAGCAGTTCTTC. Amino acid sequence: CASRTPGGHMGNEQFF.

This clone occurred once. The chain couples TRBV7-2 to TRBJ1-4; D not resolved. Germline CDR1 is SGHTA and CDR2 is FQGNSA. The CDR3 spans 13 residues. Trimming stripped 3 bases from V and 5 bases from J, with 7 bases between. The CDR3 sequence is CASSFGLNEKLFF. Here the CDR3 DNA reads TGTGCCAGCAGCTTTGGGCTAAATGAAAAACTGTTTTTT.

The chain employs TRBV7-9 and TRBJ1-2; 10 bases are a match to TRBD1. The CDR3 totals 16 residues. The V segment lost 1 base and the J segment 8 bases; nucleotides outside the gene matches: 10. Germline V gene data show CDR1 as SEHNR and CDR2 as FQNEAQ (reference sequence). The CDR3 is CASSLESPDRGRGYTF. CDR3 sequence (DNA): TGTGCCAGCAGCTTAGAGAGCCCAGACAGGGGGCGAGGCTACACCTTC.

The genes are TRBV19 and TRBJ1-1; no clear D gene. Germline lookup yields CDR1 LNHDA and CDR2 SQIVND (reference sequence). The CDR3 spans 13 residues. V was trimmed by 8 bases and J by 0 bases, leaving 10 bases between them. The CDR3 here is CASHALLNTEAFF. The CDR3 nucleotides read TGTGCCAGTCATGCGCTCCTGAACACTGAAGCTTTCTTT.

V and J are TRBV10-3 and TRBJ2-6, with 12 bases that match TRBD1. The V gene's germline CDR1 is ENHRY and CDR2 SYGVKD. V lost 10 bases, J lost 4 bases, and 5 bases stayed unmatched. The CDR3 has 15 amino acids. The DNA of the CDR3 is TGTGCCACCAGGGACAGGGGGCGCGGGGCCAACGTCCTGACTTTC. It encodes CATRDRGRGANVLTF.

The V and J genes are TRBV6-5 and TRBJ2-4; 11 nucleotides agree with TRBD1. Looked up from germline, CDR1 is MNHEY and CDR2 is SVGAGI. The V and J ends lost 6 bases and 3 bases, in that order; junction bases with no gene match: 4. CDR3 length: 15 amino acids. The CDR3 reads CASRMDRGLKNIQYF. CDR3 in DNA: TGTGCCAGCAGAATGGACAGGGGGCTCAAAAACATTCAGTACTTC.

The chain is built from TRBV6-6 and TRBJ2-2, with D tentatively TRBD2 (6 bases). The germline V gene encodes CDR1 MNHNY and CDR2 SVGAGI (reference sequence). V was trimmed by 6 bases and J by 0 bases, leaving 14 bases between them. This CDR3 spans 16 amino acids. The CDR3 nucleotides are TGTGCCAGCAGCCGCCGGGGGAAGCCGAACACCGGGGAGCTGTTTTTT. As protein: CASSRRGKPNTGELFF.

In DNA, the CDR3 is TGTGCCAGCACTTCACAGGGAGTAGAGTACGAGCAGTACTTC. Its translation: CASTSQGVEYEQYF. The chain couples TRBV2 to TRBJ2-7, with D tentatively TRBD1 (6 bases). The CDR3 is 14 residues long. V lost 7 bases, J lost 4 bases, and 17 bases lay in between. From germline, CDR1 is SNHLY and CDR2 FYNNEI.

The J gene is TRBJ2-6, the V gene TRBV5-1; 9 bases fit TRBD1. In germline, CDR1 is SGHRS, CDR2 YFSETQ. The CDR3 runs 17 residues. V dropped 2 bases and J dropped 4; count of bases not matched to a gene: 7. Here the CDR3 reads CASSFTGQGIGANVLTF. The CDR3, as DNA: TGCGCCAGCAGCTTTACGGGACAGGGCATCGGGGCCAACGTCCTGACTTTC.

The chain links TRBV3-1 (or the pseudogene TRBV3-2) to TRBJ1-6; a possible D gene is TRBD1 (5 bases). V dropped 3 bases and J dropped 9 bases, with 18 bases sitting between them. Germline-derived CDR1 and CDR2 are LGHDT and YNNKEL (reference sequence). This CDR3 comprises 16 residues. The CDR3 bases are TGTGCCAGCAGCCAGGGACTGACGAGGGGATTTTCACCCCTCCACTTT. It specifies CASSQGLTRGFSPLHF.

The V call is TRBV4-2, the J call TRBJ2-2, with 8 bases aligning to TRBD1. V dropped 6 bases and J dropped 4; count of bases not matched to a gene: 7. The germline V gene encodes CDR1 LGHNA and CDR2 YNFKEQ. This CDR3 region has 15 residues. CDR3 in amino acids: CASRLGQVTTGELFF. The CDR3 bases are TGTGCCAGCAGGTTGGGACAGGTTACCACCGGGGAGCTGTTTTTT.

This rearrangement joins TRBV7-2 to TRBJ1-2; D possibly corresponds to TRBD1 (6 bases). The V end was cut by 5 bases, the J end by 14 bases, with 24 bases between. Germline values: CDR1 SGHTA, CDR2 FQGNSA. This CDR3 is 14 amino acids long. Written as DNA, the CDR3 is TGTGCCAGCAGCCCGATAGTGGGGGGGGACATCTCGACCTTC. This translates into CASSPIVGGDISTF.

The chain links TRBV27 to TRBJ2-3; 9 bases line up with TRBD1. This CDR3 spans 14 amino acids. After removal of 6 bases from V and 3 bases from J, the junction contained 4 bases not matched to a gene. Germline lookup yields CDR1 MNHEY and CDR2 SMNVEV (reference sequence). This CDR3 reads CASSGTGRTDTQYF. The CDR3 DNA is TGTGCCAGCAGCGGGACAGGGAGGACAGATACGCAGTATTTT.

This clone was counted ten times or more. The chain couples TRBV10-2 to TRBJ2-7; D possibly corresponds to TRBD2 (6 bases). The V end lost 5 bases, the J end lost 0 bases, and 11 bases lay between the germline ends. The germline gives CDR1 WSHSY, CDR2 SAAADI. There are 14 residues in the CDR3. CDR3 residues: CASSTGGLSYEQYF. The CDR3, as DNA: TGCGCCAGCAGTACCGGGGGACTCTCCTACGAGCAGTACTTC.

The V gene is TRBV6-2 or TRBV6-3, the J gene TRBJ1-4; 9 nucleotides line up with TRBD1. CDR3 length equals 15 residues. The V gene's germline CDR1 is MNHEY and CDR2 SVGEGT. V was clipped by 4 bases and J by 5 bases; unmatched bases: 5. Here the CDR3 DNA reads TGTGCCAGCAGTTTCCGGGACAGGGCGAATGAAAAACTGTTTTTT. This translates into CASSFRDRANEKLFF.

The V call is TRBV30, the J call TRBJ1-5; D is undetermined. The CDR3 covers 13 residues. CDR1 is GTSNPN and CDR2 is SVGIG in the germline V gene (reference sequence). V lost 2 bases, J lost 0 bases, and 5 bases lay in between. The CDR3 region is CAWSKASNQPQHF. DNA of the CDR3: TGTGCCTGGAGTAAAGCTAGCAATCAGCCCCAGCATTTT.

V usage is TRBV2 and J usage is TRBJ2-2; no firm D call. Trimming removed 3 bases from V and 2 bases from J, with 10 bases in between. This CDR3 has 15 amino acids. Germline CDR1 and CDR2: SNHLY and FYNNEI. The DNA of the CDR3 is TGTGCCAGCAGTGAGATGGTAGCTAACACCGGGGAGCTGTTTTTT. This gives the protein CASSEMVANTGELFF.

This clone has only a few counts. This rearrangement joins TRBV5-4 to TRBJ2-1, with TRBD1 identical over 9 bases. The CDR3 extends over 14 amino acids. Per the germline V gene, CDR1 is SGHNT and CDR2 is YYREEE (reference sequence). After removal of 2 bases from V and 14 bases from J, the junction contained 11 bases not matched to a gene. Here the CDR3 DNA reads TGTGCCAGCAGCTTCGAGACCGGGACAGGGTACAAGTTCTTC. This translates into CASSFETGTGYKFF. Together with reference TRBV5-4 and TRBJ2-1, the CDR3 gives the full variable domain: ETGVTQSPTHLIKTRGQQVTLRCSSQSGHNTVSWYQQALGQGPQFIFQYYREEENGRGNFPPRFSGLQFPNYSSELNVNALELDDSALYLCASSFETGTGYKFFGPGTRLTVL.

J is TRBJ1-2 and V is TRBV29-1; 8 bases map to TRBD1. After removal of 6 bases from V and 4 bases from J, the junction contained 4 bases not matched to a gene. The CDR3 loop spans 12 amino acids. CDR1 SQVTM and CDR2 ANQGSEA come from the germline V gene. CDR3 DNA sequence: TGCAGCGTCGGACAGGGAAGCTATGGCTACACCTTC. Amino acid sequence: CSVGQGSYGYTF.

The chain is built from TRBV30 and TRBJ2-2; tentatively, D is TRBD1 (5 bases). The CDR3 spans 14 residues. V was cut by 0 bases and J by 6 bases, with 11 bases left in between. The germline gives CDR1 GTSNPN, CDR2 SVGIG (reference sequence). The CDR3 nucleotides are TGTGCCTGGAGTGTACAGGTGGCGTCCGGGGAGCTGTTTTTT. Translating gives CAWSVQVASGELFF. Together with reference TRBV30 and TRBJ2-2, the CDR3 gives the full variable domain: SQTIHQWPATLVQPVGSPLSLECTVEGTSNPNLYWYRQAAGRGLQLLFYSVGIGQISSEVPQNLSASRPQDRQFILSSKKLLLSDSGFYLCAWSVQVASGELFFGEGSRLTVL.

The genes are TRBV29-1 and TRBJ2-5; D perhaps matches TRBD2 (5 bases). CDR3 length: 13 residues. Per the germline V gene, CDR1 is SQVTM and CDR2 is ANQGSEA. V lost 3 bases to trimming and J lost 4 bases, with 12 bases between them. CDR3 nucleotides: TGCAGCGTTGAGGGCGGACTGGGAGAGACCCAGTACTTC. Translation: CSVEGGLGETQYF.

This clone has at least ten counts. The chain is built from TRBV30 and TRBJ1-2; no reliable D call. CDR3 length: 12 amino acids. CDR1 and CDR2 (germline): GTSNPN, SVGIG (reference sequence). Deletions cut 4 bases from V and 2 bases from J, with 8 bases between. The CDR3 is CAWKVRNYGYTF. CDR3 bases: TGTGCCTGGAAGGTCAGGAACTATGGCTACACCTTC.

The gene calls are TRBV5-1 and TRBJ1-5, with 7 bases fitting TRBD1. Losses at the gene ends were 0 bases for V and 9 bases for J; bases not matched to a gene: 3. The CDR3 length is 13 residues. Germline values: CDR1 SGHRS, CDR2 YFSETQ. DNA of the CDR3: TGCGCCAGCAGCTTGGGACAGGGACTGCCCCAGCATTTT. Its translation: CASSLGQGLPQHF.

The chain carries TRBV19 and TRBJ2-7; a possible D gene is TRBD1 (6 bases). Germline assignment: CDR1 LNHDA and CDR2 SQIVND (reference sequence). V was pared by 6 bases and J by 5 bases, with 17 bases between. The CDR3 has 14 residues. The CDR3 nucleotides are TGTGCCAGTAGCCGTCGACAGGATAAGAACGAGCAGTACTTC. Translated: CASSRRQDKNEQYF.

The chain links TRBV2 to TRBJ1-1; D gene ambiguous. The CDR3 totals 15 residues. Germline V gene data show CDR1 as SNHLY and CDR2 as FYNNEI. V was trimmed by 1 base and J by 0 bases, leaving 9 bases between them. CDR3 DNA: TGTGCCAGCAGTGAAGAGAAGGGAGTGAACACTGAAGCTTTCTTT. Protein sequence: CASSEEKGVNTEAFF.

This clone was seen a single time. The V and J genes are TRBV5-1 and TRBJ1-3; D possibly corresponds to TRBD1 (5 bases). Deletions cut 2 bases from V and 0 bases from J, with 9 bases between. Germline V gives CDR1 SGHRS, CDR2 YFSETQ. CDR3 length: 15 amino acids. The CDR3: CASSFTGSSGNTIYF. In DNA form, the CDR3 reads TGCGCCAGCAGCTTTACAGGCTCCTCTGGAAACACCATATATTTT.

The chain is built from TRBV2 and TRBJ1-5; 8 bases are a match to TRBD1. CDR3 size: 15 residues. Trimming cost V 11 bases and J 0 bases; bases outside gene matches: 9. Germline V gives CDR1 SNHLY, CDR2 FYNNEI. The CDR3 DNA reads TGTGCCGGGACACAGGGGGAGTATAGCAATCAGCCCCAGCATTTT. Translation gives CAGTQGEYSNQPQHF. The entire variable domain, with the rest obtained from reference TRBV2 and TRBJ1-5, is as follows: EPEVTQTPSHQVTQMGQEVILRCVPISNHLYFYWYRQILGQKVEFLVSFYNNEISEKSEIFDDQFSVERPDGSNFTLKIRSTKLEDSAMYFCAGTQGEYSNQPQHFGDGTRLSIL.